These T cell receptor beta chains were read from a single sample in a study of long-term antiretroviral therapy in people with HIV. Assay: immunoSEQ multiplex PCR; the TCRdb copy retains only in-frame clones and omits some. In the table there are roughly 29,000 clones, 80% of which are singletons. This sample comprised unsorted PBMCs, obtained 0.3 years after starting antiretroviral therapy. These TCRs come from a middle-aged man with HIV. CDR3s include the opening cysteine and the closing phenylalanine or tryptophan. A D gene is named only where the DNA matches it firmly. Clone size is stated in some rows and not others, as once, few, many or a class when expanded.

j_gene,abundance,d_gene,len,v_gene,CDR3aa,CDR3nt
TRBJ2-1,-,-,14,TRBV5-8,CASSPSASSDEQFF,TGTGCCAGCAGCCCCTCCGCGTCAAGCGATGAGCAGTTCTTC
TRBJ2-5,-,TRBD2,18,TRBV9,CASSSPLLGRGYQETQYF,TGTGCCAGCAGCTCACCTCTCTTAGGGCGGGGGTACCAAGAGACCCAGTACTTC
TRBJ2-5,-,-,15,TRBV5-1,CASSWAGTDEETQYF,TGCGCCAGCAGCTGGGCCGGGACTGATGAAGAGACCCAGTACTTC
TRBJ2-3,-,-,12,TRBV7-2,CASTALADTQYF,TGTGCCAGCACCGCTCTCGCAGATACGCAGTATTTT
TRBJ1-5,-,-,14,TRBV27,CASSLSRGNQPQHF,TGTGCCAGCAGTTTATCGAGGGGGAATCAGCCCCAGCATTTT
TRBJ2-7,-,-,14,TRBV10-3,CAISPYGRSYEQYF,TGTGCCATCAGTCCATACGGGAGATCCTACGAGCAGTACTTC
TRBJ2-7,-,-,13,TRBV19,CASSIGRGHEQYF,TGTGCCAGTAGTATAGGGCGGGGCCACGAGCAGTACTTC
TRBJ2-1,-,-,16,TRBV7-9,CASTEPGLISYNEQFF,TGTGCCAGCACCGAACCAGGGTTAATCTCCTACAATGAGCAGTTCTTC
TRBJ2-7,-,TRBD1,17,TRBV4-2,CASSRQTGWGSSGEQYF,TGTGCCAGCAGCCGGCAGACAGGGTGGGGCAGTTCTGGCGAGCAGTACTTC
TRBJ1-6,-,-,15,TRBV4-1,CASSHGLLGGSPLHF,TGCGCCAGCAGCCATGGACTACTAGGGGGGTCACCCCTCCACTTT
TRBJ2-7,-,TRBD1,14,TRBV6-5,CASSSRTGGGEQYF,TGTGCCAGCAGTTCTCGGACAGGGGGAGGCGAGCAGTACTTC
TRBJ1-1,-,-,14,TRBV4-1,CASSQGPGRTEAFF,TGCGCCAGCAGCCAAGGCCCAGGCAGAACTGAAGCTTTCTTT
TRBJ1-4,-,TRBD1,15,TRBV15,CATSRDQGQSEKLFF,TGTGCCACCAGCAGAGATCAGGGACAGAGTGAAAAACTGTTTTTT
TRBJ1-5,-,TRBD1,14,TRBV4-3,CASSQGTGGRPQHF,TGCGCCAGCAGCCAAGGGACAGGCGGTAGGCCCCAGCATTTT
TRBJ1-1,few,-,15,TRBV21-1,CASSKVRRMNTEAFF,TGTGCCAGCAGCAAAGTTCGTCGGATGAACACTGAAGCTTTCTTT
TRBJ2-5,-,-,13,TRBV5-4,CASSSRGKETQYF,TGTGCCAGCAGCTCTAGAGGGAAAGAGACCCAGTACTTC
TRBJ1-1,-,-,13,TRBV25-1,CASREDRNTEAFF,TGTGCCAGCAGAGAGGACAGGAACACTGAAGCTTTCTTT
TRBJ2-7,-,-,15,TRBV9,CASSVVDSGTYEQYF,TGTGCCAGCAGCGTAGTGGATAGCGGTACCTACGAGCAGTACTTC
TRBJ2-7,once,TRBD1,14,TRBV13,CASSPGTGTYEQYF,TGTGCCAGCAGCCCCGGGACAGGGACCTACGAGCAGTACTTC
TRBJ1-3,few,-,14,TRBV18,CASSPEYDENTIYF,TGTGCCAGCTCCCCCGAGTACGACGAAAACACCATATATTTT
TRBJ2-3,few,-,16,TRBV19,CASSIGGRPSTDTQYF,TGTGCCAGTAGTATAGGTGGCAGACCTAGCACAGATACGCAGTATTTT
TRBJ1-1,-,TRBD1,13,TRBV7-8,CASTRTGRTEAFF,TGTGCCAGCACCCGGACAGGGCGGACTGAAGCTTTCTTT
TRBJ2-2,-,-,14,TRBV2,CASSEIFNTGELFF,TGTGCCAGCAGCGAGATATTCAACACCGGGGAGCTGTTTTTT
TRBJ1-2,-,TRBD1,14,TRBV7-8,CASSLGQGIYGYTF,TGTGCCAGCAGTCTAGGACAGGGGATCTATGGCTACACCTTC
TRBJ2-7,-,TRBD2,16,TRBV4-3,CASSQEDERGRNEQYF,TGCGCCAGCAGCCAAGAGGATGAGCGGGGAAGAAACGAGCAGTACTTC
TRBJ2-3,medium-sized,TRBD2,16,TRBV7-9,CASSLGLAGAPDTQYF,TGTGCCAGCAGCTTAGGACTAGCGGGGGCTCCAGATACGCAGTATTTT
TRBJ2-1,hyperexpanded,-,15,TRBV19,CASSIVTGPYNEQFF,TGTGCCAGTAGTATAGTGACAGGACCCTACAATGAGCAGTTCTTC
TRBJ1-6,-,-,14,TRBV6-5,CASSSTGKDSPLHF,TGTGCCAGCAGTTCAACAGGGAAGGATTCACCCCTCCACTTT
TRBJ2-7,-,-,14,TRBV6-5,CASSYKDSTYEQYF,TGTGCCAGCAGTTACAAGGACAGCACCTACGAGCAGTACTTC
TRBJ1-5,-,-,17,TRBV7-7,CASSPPRGHDSNQPQHF,TGTGCTAGCAGCCCCCCCAGGGGACACGATAGCAATCAGCCCCAGCATTTT
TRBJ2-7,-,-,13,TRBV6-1,CASTLTASYEQYF,TGTGCCAGCACTCTAACGGCCTCCTACGAGCAGTACTTC
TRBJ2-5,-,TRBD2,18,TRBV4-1,CASSQFLGRGGREETQYF,TGCGCCAGCAGCCAATTCCTTGGGCGGGGGGGCCGGGAAGAGACCCAGTACTTC
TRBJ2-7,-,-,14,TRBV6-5,CASSLGHAEGEQYF,TGTGCCAGCAGCCTGGGCCATGCGGAGGGGGAGCAGTACTTC
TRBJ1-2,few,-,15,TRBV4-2,CASSQDLRQPEGYTF,TGTGCCAGCAGCCAAGATTTGCGACAGCCGGAGGGCTACACCTTC
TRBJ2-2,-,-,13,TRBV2,CASSEWVDGELFF,TGTGCCAGCAGTGAATGGGTAGACGGGGAGCTGTTTTTT
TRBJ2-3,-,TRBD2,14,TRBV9,CASSASGSTDTQYF,TGTGCCAGCAGCGCTAGCGGGAGCACAGATACGCAGTATTTT
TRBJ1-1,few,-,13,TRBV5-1,CASSLDGGTEAFF,TGCGCCAGCAGCCTGGATGGGGGCACTGAAGCTTTCTTT
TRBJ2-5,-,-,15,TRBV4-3,CASSQEVVPWETQYF,TGCGCCAGCAGCCAAGAAGTAGTACCGTGGGAGACCCAGTACTTC
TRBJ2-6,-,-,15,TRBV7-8,CASSFGLAGANVLTF,TGTGCCAGCAGCTTTGGACTCGCGGGGGCCAACGTCCTGACTTTC
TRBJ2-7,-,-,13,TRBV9,CASSVGSSYEQYF,TGTGCCAGCAGCGTTGGCAGTTCCTACGAGCAGTACTTC
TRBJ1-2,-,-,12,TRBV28,CASSAEAYGYTF,TGTGCCAGCAGCGCGGAGGCCTATGGCTACACCTTC
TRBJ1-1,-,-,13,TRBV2,CASSGTLNTEAFF,TGTGCCAGCTCCGGGACCTTGAACACTGAAGCTTTCTTT
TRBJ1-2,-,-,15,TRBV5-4,CASSLSSGYDYGYTF,TGTGCCAGCAGCTTGAGTTCTGGGTACGACTATGGCTACACCTTC
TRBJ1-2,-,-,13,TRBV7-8,CASSRIQGYGYTF,TGTGCCAGCAGCCGTATTCAGGGATATGGCTACACCTTC
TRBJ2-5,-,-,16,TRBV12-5,CASALGSKGFQETQYF,TGTGCTAGTGCCCTGGGCTCTAAGGGGTTCCAAGAGACCCAGTACTTC
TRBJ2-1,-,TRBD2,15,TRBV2,CASRAQGLAGGNQFF,TGTGCCAGCAGGGCCCAGGGACTAGCGGGGGGTAACCAGTTCTTC
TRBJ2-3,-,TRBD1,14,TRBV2,CASGRQGNTDTQYF,TGTGCCAGCGGACGACAGGGGAACACAGATACGCAGTATTTT
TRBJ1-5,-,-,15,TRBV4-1,CASSQDLGIGQPQHF,TGCGCCAGCAGCCAAGATCTAGGGATTGGTCAGCCCCAGCATTTT
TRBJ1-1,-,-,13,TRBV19,CASSTSWSTEAFF,TGTGCCAGTAGTACCTCGTGGTCCACTGAAGCTTTCTTT
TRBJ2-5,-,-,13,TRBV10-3,CAISQGGGETQYF,TGTGCCATCAGCCAGGGAGGGGGAGAGACCCAGTACTTC
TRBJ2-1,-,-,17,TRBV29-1,CSVGGGGGVPGEEEQFF,TGCAGCGTTGGGGGGGGAGGGGGAGTTCCGGGAGAGGAAGAGCAGTTCTTC
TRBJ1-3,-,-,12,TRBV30,CAWSGGGNTIYF,TGTGCCTGGAGCGGGGGTGGAAACACCATATATTTT
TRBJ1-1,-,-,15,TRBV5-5,CASSLEGHLNTEAFF,TGTGCCAGCAGCTTGGAGGGACACCTGAACACTGAAGCTTTCTTT
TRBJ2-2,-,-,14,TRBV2,CASSEWVQDGELFF,TGTGCCAGCAGTGAATGGGTACAAGACGGGGAGCTGTTTTTT